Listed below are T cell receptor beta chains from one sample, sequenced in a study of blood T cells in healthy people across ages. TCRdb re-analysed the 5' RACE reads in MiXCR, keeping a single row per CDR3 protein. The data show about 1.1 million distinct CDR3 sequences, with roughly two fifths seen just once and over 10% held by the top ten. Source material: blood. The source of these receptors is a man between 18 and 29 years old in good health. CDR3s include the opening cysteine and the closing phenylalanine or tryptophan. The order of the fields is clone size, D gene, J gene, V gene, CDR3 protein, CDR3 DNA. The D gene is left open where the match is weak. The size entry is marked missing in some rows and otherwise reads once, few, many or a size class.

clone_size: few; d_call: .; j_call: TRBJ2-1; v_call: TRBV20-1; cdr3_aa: CSATPVTVINEQFF; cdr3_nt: TGCAGTGCCACACCCGTGACGGTTATCAATGAGCAGTTCTTC
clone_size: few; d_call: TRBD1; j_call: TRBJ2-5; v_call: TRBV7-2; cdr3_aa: CASLADRVIQETQYF; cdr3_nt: TGTGCCAGCTTAGCGGACAGGGTGATCCAAGAGACCCAGTACTTC
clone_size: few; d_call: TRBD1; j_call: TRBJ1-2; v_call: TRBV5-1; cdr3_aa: CASSLEGTGSNYGYTF; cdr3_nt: TGCGCCAGCAGCTTGGAAGGGACAGGGTCTAACTATGGCTACACCTTC
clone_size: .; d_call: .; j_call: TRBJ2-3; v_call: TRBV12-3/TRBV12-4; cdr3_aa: CAQNVGDGTQYF; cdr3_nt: TGTGCCCAAAATGTAGGGGATGGTACGCAGTATTTT
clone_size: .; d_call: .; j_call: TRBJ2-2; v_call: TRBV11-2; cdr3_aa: CASSLERQQSVSPLTGELFF; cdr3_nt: TGTGCCAGCAGCTTAGAAAGGCAGCAGTCAGTTAGTCCCCTCACCGGGGAGCTGTTTTTT
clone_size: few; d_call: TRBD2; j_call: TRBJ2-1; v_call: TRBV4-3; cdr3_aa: CASSQVLAGGRDEQFF; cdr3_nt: TGCGCCAGCAGCCAAGTACTAGCGGGGGGGCGCGATGAGCAGTTCTTC
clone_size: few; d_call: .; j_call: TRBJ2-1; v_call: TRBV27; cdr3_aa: CASSLSPDYNEQFF; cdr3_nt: TGTGCCAGCAGTTTATCTCCCGATTACAATGAGCAGTTCTTC
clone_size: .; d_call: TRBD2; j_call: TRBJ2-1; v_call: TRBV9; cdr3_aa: CASSSGGTSSNEQFF; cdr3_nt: TGTGCCAGCAGCTCGGGGGGGACTAGCAGCAATGAGCAGTTCTTC
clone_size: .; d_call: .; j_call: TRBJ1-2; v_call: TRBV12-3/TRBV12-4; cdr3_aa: CASSFAGPDYGYTF; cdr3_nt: TGTGCCAGCAGTTTTGCAGGACCCGACTATGGCTACACCTTC
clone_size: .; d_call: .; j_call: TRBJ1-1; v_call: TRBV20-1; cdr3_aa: CSARGIQATEAFF; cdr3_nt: TGCAGTGCTAGAGGGATACAGGCGACTGAAGCTTTCTTT
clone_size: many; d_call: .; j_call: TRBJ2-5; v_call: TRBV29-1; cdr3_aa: CSVEVWGAETQYF; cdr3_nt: TGCAGCGTTGAAGTATGGGGTGCGGAGACCCAGTACTTC
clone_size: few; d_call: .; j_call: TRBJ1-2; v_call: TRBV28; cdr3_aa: CASTPVGVDGYTF; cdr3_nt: TGTGCCAGCACCCCGGTGGGGGTAGATGGCTACACCTTC
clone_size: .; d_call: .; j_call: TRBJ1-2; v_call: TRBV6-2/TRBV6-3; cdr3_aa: CASSYWPGDPYGYTF; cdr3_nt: TGTGCCAGCAGTTACTGGCCAGGGGACCCTTATGGCTACACCTTC
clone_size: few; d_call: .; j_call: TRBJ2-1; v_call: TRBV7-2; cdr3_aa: CASSARTENNEQFF; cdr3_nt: TGTGCCAGCAGCGCCAGGACAGAGAACAATGAGCAGTTCTTC
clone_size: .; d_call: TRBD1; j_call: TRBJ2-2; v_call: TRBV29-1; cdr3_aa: CSVGATGDTGELFF; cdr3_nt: TGCAGCGTTGGGGCCACAGGGGACACCGGGGAGCTGTTTTTT
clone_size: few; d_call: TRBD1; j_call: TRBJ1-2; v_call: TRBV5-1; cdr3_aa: CASRTGTGGPGYTF; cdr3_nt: TGCGCCAGCAGGACCGGGACAGGTGGTCCTGGCTACACCTTC
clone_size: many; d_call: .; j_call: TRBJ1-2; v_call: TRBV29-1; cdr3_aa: CSVEGTANYGYTF; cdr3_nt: TGCAGCGTCGAAGGGACGGCTAACTATGGCTACACCTTC
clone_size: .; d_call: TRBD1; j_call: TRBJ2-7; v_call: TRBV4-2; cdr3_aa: CASSRTGQASSYEQYF; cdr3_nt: TGTGCCAGCAGCCGCACGGGACAGGCAAGCTCCTACGAGCAGTACTTC
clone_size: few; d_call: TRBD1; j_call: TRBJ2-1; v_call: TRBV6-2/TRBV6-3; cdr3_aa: CASSYPDRAINEQFF; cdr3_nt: TGTGCCAGCAGTTACCCGGACAGGGCGATCAATGAGCAGTTCTTC
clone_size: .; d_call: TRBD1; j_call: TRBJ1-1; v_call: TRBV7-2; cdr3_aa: CASSLTGTANTEAFF; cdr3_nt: TGTGCCAGCAGCTTAACCGGGACAGCTAACACTGAAGCTTTCTTT